Below, 25 T cell receptor beta chains from the same sample are listed, as sequenced in a study of T cell responses to AZD1222 COVID-19 vaccine. Here immunoSEQ multiplex PCR was the method, and the copy in TCRdb shows in-frame clones only, minus some. The profile covers roughly 140,000 clones, with roughly 91% appearing a single time and 1.5% to 2% taken by the ten largest. The sequenced sample was peripheral blood, obtained on day 0 of AZD1222 vaccination. The receptors derive from an adult in good health.

This chain joins TRBV10-2 and TRBJ2-7, with D possibly TRBD2 on 5 matching bases. The V gene's germline CDR1 is WSHSY and CDR2 SAAADI. The ends were cut back, 3 bases at V and 5 bases at J, with 5 bases in the middle. The CDR3 is made up of 11 amino acids. The CDR3 loop is CASSDGDEQYF. Written as DNA, the CDR3 is TGCGCCAGCAGTGACGGGGACGAGCAGTACTTC.

The rearrangement joins TRBV9 to TRBJ1-6, with D unclear. The V gene lost 4 bases and the J gene lost 11 bases, with 13 bases spanning the gap. The length of the CDR3 is 13 residues. From germline, CDR1 is SGDLS and CDR2 YYNGEE. The DNA for the CDR3 is TGTGCCAGCAGCCCAGCCGATGGGACACCCCTCCACTTT. This translates into CASSPADGTPLHF.

This sequence joins TRBV5-1 and TRBJ2-7, with 7 bases lining up with TRBD1. V lost 4 bases, J lost 2 bases, and 9 bases stayed unmatched. Germline assignment: CDR1 SGHRS and CDR2 YFSETQ. CDR3 length equals 15 residues. CDR3 bases: TGCGCCAGCAGCATAGTGGGACAGCGCCCCTACGAGCAGTACTTC. Its protein is CASSIVGQRPYEQYF.

The chain joins TRBV7-3 to TRBJ2-3; 7 nucleotides match TRBD1. Trimming took 4 bases from V and 4 from J; bases not matched to a gene: 5. Germline CDR1 and CDR2: SGHTA and FQGTGA. The CDR3 covers 14 residues. CDR3: CASSSHRGADTQYF. CDR3 nucleotides: TGTGCCAGCAGCTCACACAGGGGTGCAGATACGCAGTATTTT.

V gene TRBV27 combines with J gene TRBJ1-6; D gene ambiguous. The V and J ends lost 3 bases and 3 bases respectively, with 15 bases between them. The CDR3 loop spans 17 amino acids. From germline, CDR1 is MNHEY and CDR2 SMNVEV (reference sequence). The CDR3 here is CASSFRVLQGYNSPLHF. In DNA, the CDR3 is TGTGCCAGCAGTTTTAGGGTTCTCCAAGGCTATAATTCACCCCTCCACTTT.

This clone was recorded once. The chain couples TRBV7-2 to TRBJ1-5; the D gene is possibly TRBD1 (6 bases). Germline CDR1 reads SGHTA; CDR2 reads FQGNSA. The CDR3 totals 19 residues. The V and J ends lost 7 bases and 1 base respectively, with 26 bases between them. The CDR3 reads CASTSSAGVRGLSNQPQHF. CDR3 sequence (DNA): TGTGCCAGCACCTCAAGCGCAGGGGTGAGGGGCTTGAGCAATCAGCCCCAGCATTTT.

The chain employs TRBV19 and TRBJ1-1; tentatively, D is TRBD1 (5 bases). The germline CDR1 and CDR2 sequences are LNHDA and SQIVND (reference sequence). V lost 3 bases and J 5 bases, leaving 13 bases between the germline ends. The CDR3 has 14 amino acids. This chain's CDR3 is CASSIGGARTEAFF. The CDR3 DNA is TGTGCCAGTAGTATTGGAGGGGCGCGGACTGAAGCTTTCTTT. The full variable domain, rest sourced from reference TRBV19 and TRBJ1-1, is DGGITQSPKYLFRKEGQNVTLSCEQNLNHDAMYWYRQDPGQGLRLIYYSQIVNDFQKGDIAEGYSVSREKKESFPLTVTSAQKNPTAFYLCASSIGGARTEAFFGQGTRLTVV.

The chain has TRBV6-5 and TRBJ1-4; D unresolved. V was trimmed by 6 bases and J by 0 bases, leaving 8 bases between them. This CDR3 has 14 residues. CDR1 and CDR2 (germline): MNHEY, SVGAGI. The CDR3 nucleotides are TGTGCCAGCAGATCGGACGCAACTAATGAAAAACTGTTTTTT. Translated: CASRSDATNEKLFF.

The chain recombines TRBV6-4 with TRBJ1-3, with TRBD1 identical over 8 bases. Per germline, CDR1 MRHNA and CDR2 SNTAGT. The V and J ends lost 6 bases and 0 bases, in that order; junction bases with no gene match: 7. This CDR3 has 16 residues. The CDR3 sequence is CASRGDRPYSGNTIYF. Here the CDR3 DNA reads TGTGCCAGCAGGGGGGACAGGCCCTACTCTGGAAACACCATATATTTT.

This sequence joins TRBV23-1 and TRBJ2-6, with a tentative D call TRBD1 (6 bases). TRBV23-1 is given ORF status, its function remaining uncertain. CDR3 length: 15 amino acids. Trimming cost V 7 bases and J 2 bases, with 12 bases left between them. The CDR3 region is CASTLRGPGANVLTF. CDR3 coding DNA: TGCGCCAGCACTCTCAGGGGCCCTGGGGCCAACGTCCTGACTTTC.

There are a few counts of this clone. The chain combines TRBV29-1 with TRBJ1-1; D ambiguous. Trimming left V 5 bases short and J 1 base short, with 8 bases between. Germline lookup yields CDR1 SQVTM and CDR2 ANQGSEA. The CDR3 is 12 amino acids. The CDR3 reads CSVQTWNTEAFF. The CDR3 DNA reads as TGCAGCGTTCAGACCTGGAACACTGAAGCTTTCTTT.

This clone was seen just once. V gene TRBV6-2 or TRBV6-3 combines with J gene TRBJ2-1; D not resolved. The germline CDR1 and CDR2 sequences are MNHEY and SVGEGT. The CDR3 runs to 15 residues. V lost 0 bases, J lost 2 bases, and 8 bases lay in between. CDR3 in amino acids: CASSYSTSPYNEQFF. For the CDR3, the DNA is TGTGCCAGCAGTTACTCGACCAGTCCCTACAATGAGCAGTTCTTC.

The V call is TRBV11-1, the J call TRBJ2-5; D remains ambiguous. Trimming left V 1 base short and J 1 base short, with 13 bases between. This CDR3 region has 16 residues. Germline loops: CDR1 SGHAT, CDR2 FQDESV (reference sequence). CDR3 amino acids: CASSLGIDMIQETQYF. In DNA form, the CDR3 reads TGTGCCAGCAGCTTAGGAATCGACATGATCCAAGAGACCCAGTACTTC.

J is TRBJ1-5 and V is TRBV21-1; the D call of TRBD1 is as the table states it, not checked on the DNA. TRBV21-1 is annotated as a pseudogene. The CDR3 runs 17 residues. In DNA, the CDR3 is TGTGCCAGCAGCAAAGCGGGCAGTACCTATAGCAATCAGCCCCAGCATTTT. This gives the protein CASSKAGSTYSNQPQHF.

The chain recombines TRBV11-2 with TRBJ1-1, with a possible D match to TRBD1 (5 bases). CDR3 length equals 15 residues. V was trimmed by 5 bases and J by 0 bases, leaving 13 bases between them. Per germline, CDR1 SGHAT and CDR2 FQNNGV. CDR3 residues: CASSPLTGLNTEAFF. CDR3 DNA sequence: TGTGCCAGCAGCCCGCTAACAGGTCTGAACACTGAAGCTTTCTTT.

The rearrangement joins TRBV7-2 to TRBJ1-1, with D perhaps matching TRBD1 (6 bases). Germline V gene sequence: CDR1 SGHTA, CDR2 FQGNSA. This CDR3 has 15 residues. V was shortened by 5 bases and J by 8 bases, with 21 bases between the two germline ends. The CDR3 spells CASSPDSHRALEAFF. CDR3 DNA: TGTGCCAGCAGCCCCGACTCCCACAGGGCCCTAGAAGCTTTCTTT.

V and J are TRBV19 and TRBJ1-1; D is unresolved. Trimming removed 1 base at V and 1 base at J, with 7 bases between. This CDR3 spans 14 amino acids. CDR1 is LNHDA and CDR2 is SQIVND in the germline V gene (reference sequence). The CDR3 bases are TGTGCCAGTAGTATAGCCCCACAGAACACTGAAGCTTTCTTT. As protein: CASSIAPQNTEAFF. The full variable domain, with the rest looked up from reference TRBV19 and TRBJ1-1, is DGGITQSPKYLFRKEGQNVTLSCEQNLNHDAMYWYRQDPGQGLRLIYYSQIVNDFQKGDIAEGYSVSREKKESFPLTVTSAQKNPTAFYLCASSIAPQNTEAFFGQGTRLTVV.

The DNA of the CDR3 is TGTGCCAGCAGTCCCCAGGGGTGGAATTCACCCCTCCACTTT. Translation gives CASSPQGWNSPLHF. This sequence joins TRBV6-5 and TRBJ1-6; tentative D call: TRBD1 (6 bases). Per germline, CDR1 MNHEY and CDR2 SVGAGI. The CDR3 runs 14 residues. Trimming removed 5 bases at V and 7 bases at J, with 12 bases between.

The rearrangement links TRBV10-1 to TRBJ2-2; TRBD2 agrees at 13 bases. Germline V gene lookup returns CDR1 WNHNN and CDR2 SYGVQD (reference sequence). The CDR3 spans 17 residues. Unmatched junction bases numbered 3, after V lost 5 bases and J lost 0 bases. CDR3 residues: CASSRGLAGSNTGELFF. DNA for the CDR3: TGCGCCAGCAGTAGGGGACTAGCGGGGTCGAACACCGGGGAGCTGTTTTTT.

The chain recombines TRBV7-9 with TRBJ1-2, with 8 bases fitting TRBD1. After removal of 1 base from V and 4 bases from J, the junction contained 11 bases not matched to a gene. CDR1 is SEHNR and CDR2 is FQNEAQ in the germline V gene (reference sequence). The CDR3 is made up of 17 amino acids. CDR3: CASSLVGGAGGIYGYTF. The CDR3, as DNA: TGTGCCAGCAGCTTAGTGGGCGGGGCAGGGGGCATCTATGGCTACACCTTC.

This clone has only one observation. This chain links TRBV27 with TRBJ2-7; D is ambiguous. Germline V gene sequence: CDR1 MNHEY, CDR2 SMNVEV (reference sequence). The ends were cut back, 2 bases at V and 5 bases at J, with 13 bases in the middle. The CDR3 is made up of 14 amino acids. The CDR3 bases are TGTGCCAGCAGTTTACAGTCAGGCCAGCACGAGCAGTACTTC. As protein: CASSLQSGQHEQYF.

A note on this clone: Its ends do not fully match the called genes, so a read error is possible. V and J are TRBV7-7 and TRBJ2-7, with unresolved D. The CDR3 extends over 15 amino acids. From germline, CDR1 is SSHAT and CDR2 FNYEAQ (reference sequence). The CDR3 loop reads CASSLSQGERYEQYF. As DNA, the CDR3 is TGTGCTAGCAGCTTAAGTCAAGGTGAAAGGTACGAGCAGTACTTC.

The V and J genes are TRBV5-1 and TRBJ2-7, with D possibly being TRBD2 (5 bases). V lost 0 bases, J lost 1 base, and 14 bases lay in between. The CDR3 runs 16 residues. Germline V gene data show CDR1 as SGHRS and CDR2 as YFSETQ. The CDR3: CASSLVLSASSYEQYF. In nucleotides, the CDR3 is TGCGCCAGCAGCTTGGTTCTTAGCGCGAGTTCCTACGAGCAGTACTTC.

V usage is TRBV3-1 (or the pseudogene TRBV3-2) and J usage is TRBJ2-5; 9 bases are shared with TRBD1. V shed 0 bases and J 4 bases; nucleotides not matched to a gene: 3. This CDR3 is 15 amino acids long. Germline values: CDR1 LGHDT, CDR2 YNNKEL (reference sequence). The CDR3 coding sequence is TGTGCCAGCAGCCAAGAACAGGGGGCGAGAGAGACCCAGTACTTC. Protein: CASSQEQGARETQYF.

The chain is built from TRBV4-1 and TRBJ1-5; D unresolved. V was trimmed by 0 bases and J by 3 bases, leaving 3 bases between them. CDR1 is MGHRA, CDR2 YSYEKL, per germline. The CDR3 length is 13 residues. For the CDR3, the DNA is TGCGCCAGCAGCCAAGATCCCAATCAGCCCCAGCATTTT. Amino acids: CASSQDPNQPQHF.